This section outlines one TCR beta chain sequence together with its context. This sample was taken from a study of blood T cell repertoires in COVID-19. Study-level background: Both acute and convalescent COVID-19 samples were obtained from the United States, Italy and Spain.

Generated by immunoSEQ multiplex PCR, the TCRdb table keeps only in-frame clones and is missing some. The sample includes some 210,000 clones, roughly 94% of them seen just once. The V gene lost 0 bases and the J gene lost 2 bases, with 11 bases spanning the gap. The CDR3 loop spans 15 amino acids. CDR1 and CDR2 (germline): SGDLS, YYNGEE. Sequenced: peripheral blood. The receptor comes from a man younger than 45 with acute or convalescent COVID-19. The rearrangement uses TRBV9 and TRBJ1-1; D remains unclear. This CDR3 is CASSVDLRRNTEAFF. DNA for the CDR3: TGTGCCAGCAGCGTAGACCTGCGGCGAAACACTGAAGCTTTCTTT.